This T cell receptor (beta chain) was identified in a study of cytomegalovirus exposure and HLA in healthy donors (dated by TCRdb to about 2017). Regarding the complete study: In an earlier analysis of 587 of the donors, 276 Gb of sequence data and 90 million to 130 million unique TCR beta sequences from about 179 million T cells were reported. The T cell repertoires of around 670 subjects were profiled by immunosequencing and related to cytomegalovirus serostatus. To predict cytomegalovirus infection status, the study combined high-throughput TCR immunosequencing, statistical association of individual TCRs with disease status, and machine learning. Both class I and class II loci were covered by HLA typing, at four-digit resolution. Five DR-DQ haplotypes were handled as single units for association and clustering because linkage in the cohort was strong. Donor age, sex, ethnicity and CMV serostatus were collected together with the repertoire data. To decide whether each TCR beta V gene segment behaved as functional or pseudogenic, an earlier analysis of some 600 of the donors relied on high-throughput TCR beta sequencing. Every discovery cohort repertoire had been produced on one sequencing platform. A later analysis re-analyzed previously published TCR beta repertoires from 660 or so donors and added high-resolution HLA genotyping to study TCR occurrence patterns. The later analysis used no new phenotypic data to find candidate immune exposures, relying instead on TCR beta sequences and their occurrence across donors. On average, around 200,000 unique TCR beta nucleotide sequences were sequenced per donor among 398 genotyped donors of the cohort, with 15% to 20% of those sequences being non-productive. Of the roughly 400 genotyped donors, 65% to 90% fell in the genetic ancestry cluster associated with self-reported Caucasian donors. In addition to the first cohort of 650 to 750 subjects, a separate validation cohort of approximately 130 different subjects was used. The study was designed to test whether signatures of past pathogen exposure could be identified by cataloging public T cell receptors. Typing coverage varied by locus: roughly 620-630 donors for A, B, C, DRB1 and DQB1; under 550 for DQA1; more than 600 for DPA1; some 470 for DPB1. In a later genetic analysis, genome-wide SNP genotypes for about 55% of the roughly 700 donors were used, and that subset was treated as a discovery cohort. Approximately 330 gigabases of sequencing data and around 88 million unique TCR sequences made up an early release that covered some 640 HLA-typed donors. General study outcomes and caveats: In an earlier analysis of about 600 of the donors, most TCR beta V segments appeared in productive rearrangements about 87% or about 30% of the time, broadly matching IMGT annotations. This cohort had only TCR beta chains sequenced, and the lack of alpha or paired-chain data limited which features could be detected. The study gave a list of over 150 TCR beta chains associated with cytomegalovirus. While some public TCRs were present in many individuals, most TCR sequences turned up only very rarely across donors. A group of highly shared sequence variants was considered likely to be a technical artifact of the sequencing pipeline. Roughly uniform sequencing depth across donors was assumed in presence/absence analyses, although this assumption may not hold. In vitro tests confirmed that three of the cytomegalovirus-associated TCR beta chains recognize cytomegalovirus antigens. According to a later genetic analysis, donors in an Asian-associated ancestry cluster had fewer N-insertions in productive TCRs than the roughly 700-donor mean. Because counts were too low, approximately 18 rarely observed V segments, including chromosome 9 orphons, were excluded from the earlier analysis of some 590 of the donors. The only immune exposure information available for the cohort was CMV serostatus. A later analysis found that HLA-associated TCR beta chains were more clonally expanded and had lower generation probabilities than equally common non-associated chains. A further reported finding was that TCR beta sequences accurately predicted the HLA-A and HLA-B alleles for most subjects in the first cohort. Linkage disequilibrium might explain the correlated functional status among segregating V segments, but an unknown experimental factor could not be ruled out. In a later analysis, 16,951 TCR beta sequences were associated with specific HLA alleles at a false discovery rate of 0.05. Strong co-occurrence of HLA alleles, especially DR and DQ, made assigning TCR associations to individual alleles difficult. An association between a missense DCLRE1C variant and V-gene and J-gene trimming of TCR beta chains was found in a later genetic analysis and replicated in an independent cohort. Some IMGT-functional V segments, including TRBV6-2 and TRBV6-3, could not be distinguished by the 87-base-pair reads and were therefore excluded. The classifier was reported to diagnose cytomegalovirus status with high specificity and sensitivity in both the original and validation cohorts. The authors suggested that the approach could potentially be generalized to other disease states and immunological phenotypes. Several of the top co-occurrence clusters appeared to be linked to parvovirus B19, influenza, CMV and Epstein-Barr virus, according to a later analysis. HLA typing was unavailable for some donors at each locus, so association tests used only the typed subset. Most CMV-associated TCR beta chains appeared to be HLA-restricted in a later analysis, and the HLA associations seemed to be driven largely by CMV exposure. In a later analysis, TCR association rates were found to vary across HLA loci, with the most associated TCRs seen for DRB1 alleles and the fewest for HLA-C alleles.

In regard to this clone: The specificity of this receptor is unknown. The input lacks base qualities; no much larger clone sits a single base away. Other nucleotide sequences in the sample specify the same CDR3.

V is reduced by 7 bases and J by 1 base, leaving a spacing of 14 bases between them. From cysteine to phenylalanine, the CDR3 is 15 amino acids long. The only DNA kept is the CDR3, 45 bases in frame from the first base. Sequences MNHEY (CDR1) and SMNVEV (CDR2) are obtained from the germline V gene (reference sequence). The cohort consisted of 600 to 750 healthy bone marrow donors. At the time of sampling, every cohort member was nominally healthy, though immune exposures that went unrecorded were likely present. The donor was CMV seronegative and belonged to the group of 380 or so seronegative cohort members. A peripheral blood sample was provided by each donor, and peripheral blood mononuclear cells were used for TCR beta sequencing. Genomic DNA was extracted from the blood cell samples with the Qiagen DNeasy Blood Extraction Kit. Libraries were prepared through the immunoSEQ multiplex PCR assay. The multiplex PCR relied on a mix of 60 forward primers for TCR Vbeta segments and 13 reverse primers for TCR Jbeta segments. Amplification of the CDR3 region of rearranged TCR beta genes was performed with a multiplex PCR assay on genomic DNA. Amplified TCR beta libraries were sequenced as 87-base-pair reads on the Illumina HiSeq System. Concerning the study's data processing: A later analysis counted 75 million to 100 million unique TCR beta chains across the 700 or so repertoires, and approximately 11 million of these chains were shared by at least two donors. To remove PCR and sequencing errors, raw reads were error-corrected and collapsed into unique sequences using a nearest-neighbor algorithm that merged closely related sequences. CDR3 sequences were aligned to IMGT reference sequences to assign V, D and J gene segments. For a sequence to be retained, at least a six-nucleotide match to both a V gene segment and a J gene segment was required. A rearrangement counted as productive if the CDR3 had no stop codons and remained in frame with V and J, and every other rearrangement counted as non-productive. CDR3 was defined according to IMGT convention as the region running from the second conserved V-encoded cysteine to the conserved J-encoded phenylalanine. In an earlier analysis of just under 600 of the donors, sequences lacking an unambiguous match to a single V gene segment were excluded. An earlier analysis of almost 600 of the donors classified V segments as functional when productive rearrangements were above 56.7% and as segregating when the standard deviation between donors was above 5%. A statistical classification framework was developed to diagnose cytomegalovirus status using the catalog of TCR beta chain sequences. A later analysis assigned V and J genes by comparing TCR nucleotide sequences with IMGT/GENE-DB human TR gene sequences. In a later analysis, CDR3 sequences and most-parsimonious VDJ recombination scenarios were assigned using the TCRdist pipeline. In a later analysis, every TCR beta chain was defined by the combination of its CDR3 amino acid sequence and its V-gene family, and reads without a unique V-gene family were dropped. A later analysis removed 600 or so highly shared, low-generation-probability nucleotide sequences to deal with suspected cross-contamination and a sequencing artifact. In a later analysis, a clonal expansion index for each public chain was calculated from normalized within-repertoire ranks of inferred template counts. Generation probabilities in a later analysis came from a VDJ recombination model fitted to out-of-frame rearrangements, and those results were checked against IGoR. In a later analysis, TCR-TCR, TCR-HLA and TCR-CMV co-occurrence was scored with hypergeometric tests, and a repertoire-size bias correction was applied to TCR pairs. In a later analysis, false discovery rates were estimated by permuting HLA or CMV assignments 20 times. In a later analysis, co-occurring TCRs were grouped with DBSCAN, and TCRdist sequence similarity was added when clustering was performed within HLA-allele-positive subsets. Repertoires with fewer than 30,000 or more than 120,000 public chains were left out of co-occurrence clustering, as were a few repertoires with anomalous nucleotide sharing. TCRdb retrieved this table from immuneACCESS and kept in-frame rearrangements only. Not all clones are present; in checked studies, unresolved V genes account for under half, and no reason is known for the remainder. The V and J calls and clone size come from that table; D and trimming were worked out from the DNA. The sample contains fewer than 200,000 clones, 71% of them found a single time. Jointly, the top ten make up around 1.5% of the sample.

The material sequenced was PBMCs. The chain employs TRBV27 and TRBJ1-5; there is no confident call for the D gene. The sequence derives from a girl under 18 in good health and CMV-seronegative. The nucleotide sequence reads as follows: TGTGCCAGCACCTTAGTCTTCGGGAGCAATCAGCCCCAGCATTTT. Its protein reads: CASTLVFGSNQPQHF.